The text below deals with one T cell receptor beta chain. Its antigen is unidentified. This sample is part of a study of T cell responses to AZD1222 COVID-19 vaccine. Study-wide findings and caveats: Repertoires in all cases were sampled only once the peak T cell response had passed.

Trimming at V came to 0 bases and at J to 9 bases, leaving 4 bases not matched to a gene. This CDR3 contains 15 residues. CDR1 and CDR2 from the germline V gene are SGHRS and YFSETQ. Method: immunoSEQ multiplex PCR; TCRdb's copy keeps in-frame clones and lacks some. In the table there are about 180,000 clones, about 88% of which are singletons. The specimen was peripheral blood, collected on day 0 of AZD1222 vaccination. The TCR originated in an adult in good health. This chain joins TRBV5-1 and TRBJ1-6; 9 positions match TRBD1. The CDR3 bases are TGCGCCAGCAGCTTGGACAGGGGGCAGGGTTCACCCCTCCACTTT. Amino acid sequence: CASSLDRGQGSPLHF.